This T cell receptor beta chain was identified in a study of shared clonotypes between healthy human individuals. The CDR3 is 14 amino acids. The V end lost 0 bases, the J end lost 5 bases, and 11 bases lay between the germline ends. Germline CDR1 reads SGDLS; CDR2 reads YYNGEE. Repertoires were generated with immunoSEQ multiplex PCR, while TCRdb's copy carries only in-frame clones and drops some. The table shows some 1.5 million clones, with 95% to 99% occurring only once. The chain has TRBV9 and TRBJ2-5; D is possibly TRBD1 (5 bases). Specimen: naive CD4+ T cells sorted from blood. Subset in this sample: CD45RA+ positively selected. The source is a man aged 25 to 45 in good health. The CDR3 here is CASSVDQGFETQYF. In DNA form, the CDR3 reads TGTGCCAGCAGCGTAGACCAGGGCTTCGAGACCCAGTACTTC.